This is a list of T cell receptor beta chains from one sample in a study of shared clonotypes between healthy human individuals. The assay was immunoSEQ multiplex PCR, and TCRdb's table has in-frame clones only and misses some. Of about 710,000 clones detected, less than 80% appear once; the ten largest clones hold more than 1.5%. The sequencing sample was made of memory CD4+ T cells sorted from blood. These TCRs come from a woman in her 30s in good health. Both conserved end residues are part of each CDR3. The order of the fields is J gene, clone size, D gene, V gene, CDR3 DNA, CDR3 protein. D genes are given only for firm matches. Clone size is not always given. Where it is, it says once, few, many or a class for expanded clones.

TRBJ2-2,once,-,TRBV9,TGTGCCAGCAGCGGGAACCTCTGGAACACCGGGGAGCTGTTTTTT,CASSGNLWNTGELFF
TRBJ1-2,once,-,TRBV6-4,TGTGCCAGCAGGCATACTAACTATGGCTACACCTTC,CASRHTNYGYTF
TRBJ1-2,-,-,TRBV18,TGTGCCAGCTCACCACCGGTGGGGCCTTGGGGCTACACCTTC,CASSPPVGPWGYTF
TRBJ2-7,-,-,TRBV5-8,TGTGCCAGCAGCCAAGAGACGGCAACCTACTACGAGCAGTACTTC,CASSQETATYYEQYF
TRBJ2-1,-,TRBD2,TRBV5-1,TGCGCCAGCAGCTTTGAGGCGGGAGTGTACAATGAGCAGTTCTTC,CASSFEAGVYNEQFF
TRBJ1-1,-,-,TRBV2,TGTGCCAGCAAGGGGGACCATAACACTGAAGCTTTCTTT,CASKGDHNTEAFF
TRBJ2-4,few,-,TRBV28,TGTGCCAGCAGTCTGACCGGACAGTCCCTAGCCAAAAACATTCAGTACTTC,CASSLTGQSLAKNIQYF
TRBJ2-7,-,TRBD2,TRBV5-1,TGCGCCAGCAGTTATAGCGGGAGCTACGAGCAGTACTTC,CASSYSGSYEQYF
TRBJ2-5,-,TRBD2,TRBV2,TGTGCCAGCAGTGAACTAGCGGGGGGTCAAGAGACCCAGTACTTC,CASSELAGGQETQYF
TRBJ2-5,-,-,TRBV11-2,TGTGCCAGCAGCAGACGGAGCCAGGGAGCCCAAGAGACCCAGTACTTC,CASSRRSQGAQETQYF
TRBJ1-5,-,TRBD1,TRBV4-1,TGCGCCAGCAGCCTAATAGACAGGGGATACGATCAGCCCCAGCATTTT,CASSLIDRGYDQPQHF
TRBJ1-2,-,TRBD1,TRBV6-1,TGTGCCAGCAGTGGGGTAGGGACAGGGATTAACTATGGCTACACCTTC,CASSGVGTGINYGYTF
TRBJ2-7,few,-,TRBV30,TGTGCCTGGAGTGTATGGGTCGCACGAGAGCAGTACTTC,CAWSVWVAREQYF
TRBJ2-7,-,-,TRBV10-3,TGTGCCATAGCCGAGGGAGGCATGTACGAGCAGTACTTC,CAIAEGGMYEQYF
TRBJ2-1,many,TRBD2,TRBV9,TGTGCCAGCAGACCGGGACTAGCTGACAATGAGCAGTTCTTC,CASRPGLADNEQFF
TRBJ2-7,-,TRBD2,TRBV28,TGTGCCAGCAGACTGACTAGCGGGAGGTCCAGGAGCTCCTACGAGCAGTACTTC,CASRLTSGRSRSSYEQYF
TRBJ1-5,few,TRBD1,TRBV7-2,TGTGCCAGCAGCTGGGGGACAGTCCCTCAGCCCCAGCATTTT,CASSWGTVPQPQHF
TRBJ2-3,-,TRBD2,TRBV5-4,TGTGCCAGCAGCTTGCCCAGCGGGAGTGTTTCTGATACGCAGTATTTT,CASSLPSGSVSDTQYF
TRBJ2-7,-,-,TRBV5-1,TGCGCCAGCAGCTCGGACAGTCCCGGGCGGCAGTACTTC,CASSSDSPGRQYF
TRBJ1-4,few,-,TRBV28,TGTGCCAGCAGTTTCCAGATTACTAATGAAAAACTGTTTTTT,CASSFQITNEKLFF
TRBJ2-3,once,-,TRBV10-3,TGTGCCATCAGTGAGTCGGAGGGGGCCTTCGCAGATACGCAGTATTTT,CAISESEGAFADTQYF
TRBJ2-1,once,-,TRBV19,TGTGCCAGTAGTATAGACCGAATACAGGGCTACTCCTACAATGAGCAGTTCTTC,CASSIDRIQGYSYNEQFF
TRBJ2-1,-,-,TRBV5-1,TGCGCCAGCAGGGTGGCAGGGGACGGAAATGAGCAGTTCTTC,CASRVAGDGNEQFF
TRBJ2-5,-,-,TRBV7-8,TGTGCCAGCAGCAGCTGGAACCTGGAGACCCAGTACTTC,CASSSWNLETQYF
TRBJ1-5,-,TRBD1,TRBV19,TGTGCCAGTAGTGGACAGGGTAGCAAGCCCCAGCATTTT,CASSGQGSKPQHF
TRBJ2-5,-,-,TRBV7-8,TGTGCCAGCAGCTTAGCGGTACAGGGAAGCTTGGAGACCCAGTACTTC,CASSLAVQGSLETQYF
TRBJ1-5,once,-,TRBV19,TGTGCCAGTGGTTTACTTGCCCGACAGCCCCAGCATTTT,CASGLLARQPQHF